This T cell receptor (beta chain) was recovered during a study of T cells after yellow fever vaccination (dated 2019 in TCRdb). Regarding the complete study: Libraries from fractions with low cell numbers were prepared with the SMART-Seq v4 Ultra Low Input RNA kit. To track T-cell clones before and after primary and booster YFV17D yellow fever vaccination, bulk TCR alpha and beta repertoires were sequenced longitudinally. Two healthy male donors, one aged 18 to 30 and one aged 30 to 39 years, were included in the cohort. Blood was collected at multiple timepoints before and after primary and secondary immunization, and bulk PBMC replicates and cell subsets were isolated.

According to the study, the label for this sample's treatment or condition signals: live attenuated yellow fever vaccine strain. PBMCs were isolated from peripheral blood using a standard Ficoll-Paque protocol. CD4 and CD8 T-cell fractions were isolated with Dynabeads CD4 and CD8 positive selection kits. TriZol was used to extract RNA from bulk PBMCs, from CD4 and CD8 fractions, and from dextramer-positive and dextramer-negative fractions. For sequencing, an Illumina NovaSeq 6000 was employed. Synthesis of TCR cDNA relied on 5'RACE template switching, a step that introduced a universal primer site along with unique molecular identifiers. cDNA synthesis was primed from both the TCR alpha and TCR beta constant segments. Library amplification used two PCR steps, and the second PCR step added sample barcodes and sequencing adapters. Libraries were sequenced on Illumina HiSeq 2500 (2x100 bp) or NovaSeq (2x150 bp). Per the authors' processing: MIGEC was used to demultiplex reads and collapse the reads into UMI consensus sequences, and MiXCR was used for V(D)J alignment. Using edgeR on replicate PBMC samples, clonotypes were called vaccine-responding if FDR was below 0.01 and the log2 fold change was above 5 up to day 15. Bulk clonotypes were assigned CD4 or CD8 identity according to which sequenced CD4 or CD8 repertoire held them at higher abundance. TCRdb reprocessing: public reads trimmed at Q25 with fastp, clones called with MiXCR, in-frame beta chains kept. Every CDR3 protein is listed once, alongside the most common genes and DNA of its rows. TCRdb, not the original authors, processed these V and J calls. Within this sample are about 340,000 distinct CDR3 sequences, with under 15% of them counted one time only. The top ten hold 3.2% of the sample.

The research as a whole found: After the booster, most clones that had expanded after primary vaccination were detected again (almost 97% of CD4 and roughly nine tenths of CD8), suggesting broad maintenance of memory. The secondary T-cell response was weaker than the primary response but faster, peaking on day 5 instead of day 15. A small fraction of clonotypes showed up in both the CD4 and CD8 compartments, probably as a result of convergent recombination. Computational filtering was needed because FACS-sorted repertoires could contain abundant contaminating clonotypes from the bulk population. Because the study included only a couple of donors, the extent to which the findings can be generalized is limited.

The germline V gene supplies CDR1 SGHRS and CDR2 YFSETQ. The CDR3 holds 14 amino acids from the cysteine to the phenylalanine. The retained sequence is limited to the CDR3, 42 bases, with the frame set at the first base. This clonotype was counted ten times or more. This receptor's antigen is unknown. The junction differs from germline at one of its ends, possibly a read error. Sequences were derived from CD4+ T cells sorted from PBMCs, sampled 15 days after the yellow fever booster vaccination. The receptor's source is a young man who received the YFV17D yellow fever vaccine. The rearranged chain carries TRBV5-1 and TRBJ2-1; TRBD1 might be the D gene, on 6 matching bases. CDR3 protein: CASSLTTGTTIPLF. The bases are TGCGCCAGCAGCCTGACCACAGGGACCACCATCCCCCTCTTC. Full variable domain (CDR3 extended with the reference TRBV5-1 and TRBJ2-1 proteins): KAGVTQTPRYLIKTRGQQVTLSCSPISGHRSVSWYQQTPGQGLQFLFEYFSETQRNKGNFPGRFSGRQFSNSRSEMNVSTLELGDSALYLCASSLTTGTTIPLFGPGTRLTVL.